Sequencing of this T cell receptor (beta chain) was carried out in a study of blood T cells in healthy people across ages. Through a sample-barcoded 5' primer and a J-beta primer mix, a second PCR was run for 7 to 11 cycles. TCRdb processed the 5' RACE reads anew with MiXCR; each CDR3 protein has one entry. The sample holds some 1,000,000 distinct CDR3 sequences; less than 25% are singletons and the top ten take approximately 0.79%. This same sample was also taken into another study, of T cells of mothers and their children. In that study: Study donors consisted of three healthy Caucasian mothers and their six children.

Material for sequencing was blood. The TCR comes from a girl aged 2-10 years in good health.

The CDR3 reads CASSQDLGGGPMTEQFF. Written as DNA, the CDR3 is TGCGCCAGCAGCCAAGATCTCGGCGGGGGGCCTATGACTGAGCAGTTCTTC. The chain employs TRBV4-3 and TRBJ2-1, with 8 nucleotides matching TRBD2. This CDR3 spans 17 amino acids. Germline-derived CDR1 and CDR2 are LGHNA and YSLEER. Unmatched junction bases numbered 13, after V lost 0 bases and J lost 9 bases.